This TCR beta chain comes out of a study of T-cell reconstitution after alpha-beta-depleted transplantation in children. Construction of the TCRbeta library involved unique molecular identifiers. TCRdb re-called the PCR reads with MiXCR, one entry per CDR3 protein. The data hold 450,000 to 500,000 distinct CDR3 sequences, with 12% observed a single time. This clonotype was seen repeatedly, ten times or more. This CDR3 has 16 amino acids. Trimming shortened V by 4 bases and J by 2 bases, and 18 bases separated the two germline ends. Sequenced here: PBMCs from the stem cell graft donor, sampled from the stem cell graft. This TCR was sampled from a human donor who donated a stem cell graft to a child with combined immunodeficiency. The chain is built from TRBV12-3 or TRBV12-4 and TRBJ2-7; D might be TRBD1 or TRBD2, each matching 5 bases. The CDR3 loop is CASSYNRDGVAYEQYF. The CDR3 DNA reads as TGTGCCAGCAGTTACAACCGGGACGGCGTCGCCTACGAGCAGTACTTC.